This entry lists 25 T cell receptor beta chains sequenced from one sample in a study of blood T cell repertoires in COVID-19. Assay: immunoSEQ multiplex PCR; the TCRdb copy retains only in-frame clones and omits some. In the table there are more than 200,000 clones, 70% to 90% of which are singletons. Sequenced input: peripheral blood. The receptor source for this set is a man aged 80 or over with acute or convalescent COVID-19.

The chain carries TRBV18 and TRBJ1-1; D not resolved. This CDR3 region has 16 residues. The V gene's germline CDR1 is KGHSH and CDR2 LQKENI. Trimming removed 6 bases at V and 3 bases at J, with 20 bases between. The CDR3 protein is CASSRLTRQRHTEAFF. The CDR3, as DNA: TGTGCCAGCTCTCGCTTGACAAGGCAAAGGCACACTGAAGCTTTCTTT.

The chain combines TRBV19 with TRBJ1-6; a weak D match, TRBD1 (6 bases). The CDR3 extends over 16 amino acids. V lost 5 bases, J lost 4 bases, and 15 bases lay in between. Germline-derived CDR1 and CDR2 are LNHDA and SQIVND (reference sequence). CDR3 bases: TGTGCCAGTAGTTTCGTTTCGGGACAATATAATTCACCCCTCCACTTT. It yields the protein CASSFVSGQYNSPLHF.

CDR3 in DNA: TGTGCCAGCAGCTGGGACAGGGAAGAGACCCAGTACTTC. This encodes CASSWDREETQYF. This chain connects TRBV7-2 to TRBJ2-5; 9 nucleotides align to TRBD1. Germline values: CDR1 SGHTA, CDR2 FQGNSA. The CDR3 totals 13 residues. Trimming cost V 4 bases and J 3 bases; bases outside gene matches: 0.

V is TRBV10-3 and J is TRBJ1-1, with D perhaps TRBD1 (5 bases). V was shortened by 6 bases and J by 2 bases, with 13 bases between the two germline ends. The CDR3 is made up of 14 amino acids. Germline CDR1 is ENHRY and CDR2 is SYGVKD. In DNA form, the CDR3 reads TGTGCCATCAGCCCCGCGGGACGAAACACTGAAGCTTTCTTT. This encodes CAISPAGRNTEAFF.

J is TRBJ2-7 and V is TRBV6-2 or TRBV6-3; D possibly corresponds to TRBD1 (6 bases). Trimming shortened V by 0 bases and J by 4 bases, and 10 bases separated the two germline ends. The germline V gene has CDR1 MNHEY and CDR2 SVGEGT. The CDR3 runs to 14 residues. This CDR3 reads CASSYSPGVYEQYF. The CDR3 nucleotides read TGTGCCAGCAGTTACTCGCCAGGGGTGTACGAGCAGTACTTC.

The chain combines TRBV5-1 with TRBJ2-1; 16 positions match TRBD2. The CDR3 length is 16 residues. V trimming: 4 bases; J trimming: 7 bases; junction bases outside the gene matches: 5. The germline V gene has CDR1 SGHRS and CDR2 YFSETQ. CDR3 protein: CASSAGLAGGPNEQFF. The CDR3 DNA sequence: TGCGCCAGCAGCGCGGGACTAGCGGGAGGGCCAAATGAGCAGTTCTTC.

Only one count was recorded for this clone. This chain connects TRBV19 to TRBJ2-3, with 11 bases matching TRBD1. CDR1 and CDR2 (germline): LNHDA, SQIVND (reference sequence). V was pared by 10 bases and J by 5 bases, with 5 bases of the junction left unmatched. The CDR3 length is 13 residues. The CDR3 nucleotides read TGTGCCACCGGGACAGGGGGTGGAGATACGCAGTATTTT. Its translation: CATGTGGGDTQYF.

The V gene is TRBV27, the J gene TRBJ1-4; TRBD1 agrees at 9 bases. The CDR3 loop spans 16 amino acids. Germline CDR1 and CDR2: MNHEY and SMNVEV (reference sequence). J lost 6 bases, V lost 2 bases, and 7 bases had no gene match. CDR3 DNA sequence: TGTGCCAGCAGTTTACTCGGGACAGGGAGGGATGAAAAACTGTTTTTT. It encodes CASSLLGTGRDEKLFF. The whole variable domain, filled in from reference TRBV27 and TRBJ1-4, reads EAQVTQNPRYLITVTGKKLTVTCSQNMNHEYMSWYRQDPGLGLRQIYYSMNVEVTDKGDVPEGYKVSRKEKRNFPLILESPSPNQTSLYFCASSLLGTGRDEKLFFGSGTQLSVL.

The CDR3 spells CASSPDRGRVETQYF. The CDR3 DNA reads as TGTGCCAGCAGCCCCGACAGGGGGCGCGTGGAGACCCAGTACTTC. V usage is TRBV7-2 and J usage is TRBJ2-5; 10 bases agree with TRBD1. Trimming took 5 bases from V and 5 from J; bases not matched to a gene: 8. Germline V gives CDR1 SGHTA, CDR2 FQGNSA. The CDR3 is 15 residues long.

The CDR3 here is CASSLGKLKGRGETQYF. The CDR3 bases are TGTGCCAGCAGCTTAGGAAAATTAAAGGGGCGCGGCGAGACCCAGTACTTC. This chain connects TRBV7-7 to TRBJ2-5; weak D call: TRBD1 (5 bases). CDR1 and CDR2 (germline): SSHAT, FNYEAQ (reference sequence). V gave up 1 base and J gave up 5 bases, with 20 bases separating them. This CDR3 is 17 amino acids long. Complete variable domain (other parts from reference TRBV7-7 and TRBJ2-5): GAGVSQSPRYKVTKRGQDVTLRCDPISSHATLYWYQQALGQGPEFLTYFNYEAQPDKSGLPSDRFSAERPEGSISTLTIQRTEQRDSAMYRCASSLGKLKGRGETQYFGPGTRLLVL.

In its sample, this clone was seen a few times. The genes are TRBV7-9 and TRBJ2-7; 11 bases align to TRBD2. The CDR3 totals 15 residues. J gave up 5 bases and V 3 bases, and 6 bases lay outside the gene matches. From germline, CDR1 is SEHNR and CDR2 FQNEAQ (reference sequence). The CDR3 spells CASSFSGRAVDEQYF. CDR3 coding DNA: TGTGCCAGCAGCTTTAGCGGGAGGGCCGTGGACGAGCAGTACTTC.

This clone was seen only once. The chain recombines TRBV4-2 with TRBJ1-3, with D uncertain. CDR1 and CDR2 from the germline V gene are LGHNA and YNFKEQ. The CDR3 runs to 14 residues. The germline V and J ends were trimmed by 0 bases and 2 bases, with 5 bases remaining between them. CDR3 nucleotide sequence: TGTGCCAGCAGCCAAGATCTAGCTGGAAACACCATATATTTT. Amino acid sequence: CASSQDLAGNTIYF.

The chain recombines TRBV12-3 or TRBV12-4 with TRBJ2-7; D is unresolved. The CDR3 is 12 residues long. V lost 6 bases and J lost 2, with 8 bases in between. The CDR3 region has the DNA TGTGCCAGCAGCCCATACACCTACGAGCAGTACTTC. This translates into CASSPYTYEQYF.

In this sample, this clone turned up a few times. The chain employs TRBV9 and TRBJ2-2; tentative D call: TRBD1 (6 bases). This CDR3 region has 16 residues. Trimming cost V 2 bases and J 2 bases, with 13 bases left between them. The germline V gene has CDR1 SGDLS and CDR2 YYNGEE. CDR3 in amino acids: CASSVLQGPNTGELFF. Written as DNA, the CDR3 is TGTGCCAGCAGCGTTCTACAGGGACCAAACACCGGGGAGCTGTTTTTT.

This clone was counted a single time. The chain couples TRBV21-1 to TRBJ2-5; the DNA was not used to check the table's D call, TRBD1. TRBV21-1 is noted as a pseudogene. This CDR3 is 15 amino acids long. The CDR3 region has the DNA TGTGCCAGCAGCAAAACCCCGGGGACAGAAGAGACCCAGTACTTC. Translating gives CASSKTPGTEETQYF.

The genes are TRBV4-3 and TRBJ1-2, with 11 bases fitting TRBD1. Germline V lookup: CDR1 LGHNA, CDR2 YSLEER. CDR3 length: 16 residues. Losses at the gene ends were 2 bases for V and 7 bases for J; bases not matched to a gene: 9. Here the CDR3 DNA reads TGCGCCAGCAGCCAACCCCCCGGGGGGACAGGGGGTGGCTACACCTTC. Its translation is CASSQPPGGTGGGYTF.

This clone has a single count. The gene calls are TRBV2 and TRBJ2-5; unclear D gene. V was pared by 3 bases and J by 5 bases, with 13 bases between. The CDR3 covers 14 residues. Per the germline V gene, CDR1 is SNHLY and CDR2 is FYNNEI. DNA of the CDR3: TGTGCCAGCAGTGATCAGGCCGTATCGGAGACCCAGTACTTC. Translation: CASSDQAVSETQYF.

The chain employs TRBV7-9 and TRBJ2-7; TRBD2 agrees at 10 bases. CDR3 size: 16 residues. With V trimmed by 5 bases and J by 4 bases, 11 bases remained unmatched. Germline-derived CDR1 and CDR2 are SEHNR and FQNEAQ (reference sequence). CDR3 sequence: CASSPLAGGQRYEQYF. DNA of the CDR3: TGTGCCAGCAGCCCATTAGCGGGAGGCCAAAGGTACGAGCAGTACTTC.

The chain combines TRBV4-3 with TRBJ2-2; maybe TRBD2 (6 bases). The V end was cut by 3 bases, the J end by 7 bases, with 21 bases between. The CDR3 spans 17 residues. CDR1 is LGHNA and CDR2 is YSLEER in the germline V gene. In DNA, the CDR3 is TGCGCCAGCAGCCAGGCAGCGACTAGAAAGGCATTCGGGGAGCTGTTTTTT. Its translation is CASSQAATRKAFGELFF.

In DNA, the CDR3 is TGTGCCAGCAGCCCTAACCAGGGGCGGAGAGAGACCCAGTACTTC. This gives the protein CASSPNQGRRETQYF. The V and J genes are TRBV3-1 (or the pseudogene TRBV3-2) and TRBJ2-5; D is perhaps TRBD1 (6 bases). Germline assignment: CDR1 LGHDT and CDR2 YNNKEL (reference sequence). V was shortened by 4 bases and J by 4 bases, with 16 bases between the two germline ends. This CDR3 region has 15 residues.

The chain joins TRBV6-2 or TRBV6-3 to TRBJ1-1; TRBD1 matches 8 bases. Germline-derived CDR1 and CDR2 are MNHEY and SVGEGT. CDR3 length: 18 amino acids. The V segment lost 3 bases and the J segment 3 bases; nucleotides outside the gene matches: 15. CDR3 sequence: CASSYTTTGTGYDTEAFF. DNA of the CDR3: TGTGCCAGCAGTTATACTACCACCGGGACAGGTTATGACACTGAAGCTTTCTTT.

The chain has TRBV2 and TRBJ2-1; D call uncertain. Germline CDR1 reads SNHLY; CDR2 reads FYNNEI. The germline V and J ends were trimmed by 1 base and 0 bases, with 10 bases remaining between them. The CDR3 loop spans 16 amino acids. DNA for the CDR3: TGTGCCAGCAGTGAAGATACAGCCTCCTCCTACAATGAGCAGTTCTTC. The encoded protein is CASSEDTASSYNEQFF. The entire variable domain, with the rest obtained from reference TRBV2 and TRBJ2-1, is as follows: EPEVTQTPSHQVTQMGQEVILRCVPISNHLYFYWYRQILGQKVEFLVSFYNNEISEKSEIFDDQFSVERPDGSNFTLKIRSTKLEDSAMYFCASSEDTASSYNEQFFGPGTRLTVL.

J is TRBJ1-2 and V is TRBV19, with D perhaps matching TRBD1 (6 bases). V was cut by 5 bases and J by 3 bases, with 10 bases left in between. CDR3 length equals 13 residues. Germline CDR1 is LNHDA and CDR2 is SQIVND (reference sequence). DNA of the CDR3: TGTGCCAGTAGTCTCAGGGGCGACTATGGCTACACCTTC. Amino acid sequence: CASSLRGDYGYTF.

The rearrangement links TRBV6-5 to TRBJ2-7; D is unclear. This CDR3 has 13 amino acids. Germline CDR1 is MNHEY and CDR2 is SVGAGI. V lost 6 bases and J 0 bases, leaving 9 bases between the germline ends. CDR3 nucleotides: TGTGCCAGCAGGGTGGCGGCCTCCTACGAGCAGTACTTC. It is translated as CASRVAASYEQYF.

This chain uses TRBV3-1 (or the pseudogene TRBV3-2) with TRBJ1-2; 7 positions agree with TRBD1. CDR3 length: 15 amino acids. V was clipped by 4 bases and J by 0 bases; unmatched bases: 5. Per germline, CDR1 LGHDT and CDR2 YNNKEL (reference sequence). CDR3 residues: CASSREQGPNYGYTF. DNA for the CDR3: TGTGCCAGCAGCCGGGAACAGGGGCCTAACTATGGCTACACCTTC.